These 7 T cell receptor beta chains originate from one sample sequenced in a study of shared clonotypes between healthy human individuals. The method was immunoSEQ multiplex PCR; TCRdb's version includes in-frame clones alone and lacks a portion of them. The sample yields 1,500,000 or so clones, 96% seen once. Sequencing was carried out using naive CD4+ T cells sorted from blood. Subset here: CD45RA+ positively selected. The source of these receptors is a young man in good health.

The V gene is TRBV7-2, the J gene TRBJ2-1, with 11 positions matching TRBD2. Germline-derived CDR1 and CDR2 are SGHTA and FQGNSA. Trimming at V came to 3 bases and at J to 6 bases, leaving 4 bases not matched to a gene. CDR3 length: 15 residues. This CDR3 is CASSLTSGISNEQFF. The DNA of the CDR3 is TGTGCCAGCAGCTTGACTAGCGGGATAAGCAATGAGCAGTTCTTC.

This clone was observed once. The gene calls are TRBV4-3 and TRBJ1-1, with D unclear. Between the trimmed V and J ends, which lost 0 bases and 1 base, there was a span of 12 bases. This CDR3 has 16 amino acids. Germline assignment: CDR1 LGHNA and CDR2 YSLEER. Here the CDR3 reads CASSQDHRQSNTEAFF. CDR3 nucleotide sequence: TGCGCCAGCAGCCAAGATCATCGGCAGTCGAACACTGAAGCTTTCTTT.

The chain employs TRBV5-1 and TRBJ2-5, with 10 bases identical to TRBD2. CDR1 is SGHRS, CDR2 YFSETQ, per germline. CDR3 size: 16 residues. The junction had 13 bases not matched to a gene; V was cut back by 4 bases and J by 7 bases. The CDR3 region has the DNA TGCGCCAGCAGCGAAAATACCGGGACTAGCGTAGCGACCCAGTACTTC. This codes for CASSENTGTSVATQYF.

V usage is TRBV6-1 and J usage is TRBJ2-1; D not resolved. V dropped 1 base and J dropped 8 bases, with 3 bases sitting between them. The CDR3 is 11 amino acids. Germline V CDR1 and CDR2: MNHNS, SASEGT. Here the CDR3 DNA reads TGTGCCAGCAGTGAAGTGTATGAGCAGTTCTTC. This codes for CASSEVYEQFF.

Notes on this clone: The sample has other DNA sequences that encode this CDR3 too. This rearrangement joins TRBV5-1 to TRBJ2-3, with 11 positions matching TRBD2. The germline V gene encodes CDR1 SGHRS and CDR2 YFSETQ. This CDR3 contains 15 residues. The trim removed 1 base at V and 3 bases at J, leaving 1 base unmatched. The CDR3 loop reads CASSLTSGRTDTQYF. CDR3 coding DNA: TGCGCCAGCAGCTTGACTAGCGGGAGAACAGATACGCAGTATTTT.

V is TRBV4-1 and J is TRBJ2-1, with TRBD2 as a possible D gene (5 bases). V lost 0 bases to trimming and J lost 7 bases, with 19 bases between them. CDR1 and CDR2 from the germline V gene are MGHRA and YSYEKL. This CDR3 is 17 amino acids long. Here the CDR3 reads CASSQDLVVLGSNEQFF. In nucleotides, the CDR3 is TGCGCCAGCAGCCAAGACCTGGTGGTGTTGGGGAGTAATGAGCAGTTCTTC.

The chain has TRBV18 and TRBJ2-5; 8 nucleotides line up with TRBD1. CDR3 size: 15 residues. After removal of 2 bases from V and 5 bases from J, the junction contained 7 bases not matched to a gene. Germline V gene data show CDR1 as KGHSH and CDR2 as LQKENI. CDR3 DNA sequence: TGTGCCAGCTCACCAATCTCAGGGGGCCGGGAGACCCAGTACTTC. This gives the protein CASSPISGGRETQYF.